This TCR beta chain was recorded in a study of blood T cell repertoires in COVID-19 (dated by TCRdb to the early 2020s). Describing the broader study: Samples covering the acute and convalescent phases of COVID-19 were provided by collaborators in the United States, Italy and Spain. The material from the prospective study consisted of cDNA or gDNA derived from T cells, B-cell-depleted T cells, or PBMCs. Deeply sampled blood TCRbeta repertoires from subjects exposed to, actively infected with, or recovered from COVID-19 were included in the dataset. Where available, HLA class I and class II types were obtained from metadata supplied by the sample provider rather than from assay-based typing. The repertoires were released in a freely available public database meant as a resource for research on the immune response to SARS-CoV-2. Nearly every sample came with metadata listing a de-identified subject ID, COVID-19 status, age in years and sex. Samples came from the ongoing ImmuneRACE study (first 160 participants) plus 1,254 subjects from 6 global collaborators. General conclusions and limits of the study: Clinical and demographic metadata were provided uncurated, with the amount varying by source and participant.

Details on this clone: The target of this receptor is not known. No base quality information exists; no much larger clone differs at one position.

TCRbeta CDR3 regions were amplified from genomic DNA by means of the immunoSEQ Assay, a bias-controlled multiplex PCR. Processing in the source paper ran as follows. Nucleated cell counts per sample were estimated from amplification of reference gene primers within the assay. To quantify the absolute abundance of each unique TCRbeta CDR3 rearrangement, sequence reads were collapsed and filtered. For each sample, productive Simpson clonality was calculated as the square root of Simpson's diversity index over productive rearrangements. Entries here come from immuneACCESS through TCRdb and include only in-frame sequences with V and J called. Some clones fail to appear in such tables; in the studies checked, an unresolved V gene covers under half of the shortfall, and the cause of the remainder is unknown. That table gives V, J and clone size, and the DNA gave D and trimming. The sample table contains some 260,000 clones; only one count was recorded for around nine tenths of them. The top ten clonotypes cover 10% of the sample.

Sequences LGHDT (CDR1) and YNNKEL (CDR2) are obtained from the germline V gene (reference sequence). Trimming leaves V shorter by 3 bases and J shorter by 4 bases, with the junction holding 12 bases beyond the gene matches. Spanning cysteine to phenylalanine, the CDR3 consists of 17 amino acids. Only the CDR3 part of the read is kept: 51 bases, read in frame from the first base. One collaborating source in Seattle enrolled patients while the patients were actively infected and followed the patients over time throughout the course of disease. Whole blood was collected in K2EDTA tubes by collaborating institutions according to the institutions' own protocols. For TCRbeta analysis, collaborators shipped samples as frozen whole blood, isolated PBMCs, or DNA extracted from either of those sample types.

The rearrangement combines TRBV3-1 (or the pseudogene TRBV3-2) with TRBJ1-5, and TRBD1 matches 7 of the central bases. The source is an older woman with COVID-19, enrolled during active disease. The specimen was peripheral blood. The CDR3 is CASSHLIGTDFNQPQHF. The nucleotide sequence reads as follows: TGTGCCAGCAGCCACCTCATTGGGACAGACTTTAATCAGCCCCAGCATTTT.